This TCR beta chain is from a study of shared clonotypes between healthy human individuals. The overall study: CD4 naive and CD4 memory each took three plates per donor, while CD8 naive took two and CD8 memory one.

The study's findings and limits: The expectation was that sequencing depth would affect clonotype sharing among donors. Having only a few donors restricted how much genetic and exposure-history diversity was captured.

The CDR3 is made up of 14 amino acids. Deletions cut 3 bases from V and 9 bases from J, with 15 bases between. Germline CDR1 and CDR2: SGHNT and YENEEA. The deep-level immunoSEQ assay was used. Using immunoSEQ multiplex PCR, the repertoire was profiled, and TCRdb retains in-frame clones only, with some absent. The profile shows some 2.3 million clones, 90% to 95% of them singletons. Concerning this clone: The antigen is undetermined.

The origin of this receptor is a man aged 18 to 30 in good health. Some clones in this sample may be carry-over from other donors' samples. Sequencing input: naive CD4+ T cells from PBMCs. Described subset: CD45RA+ positively selected. The chain couples TRBV11-3 to TRBJ2-1; no reliable D call. The CDR3 sequence: CASSFDTRYGEQFF. The CDR3 region has the DNA TGTGCCAGCAGCTTCGATACTCGCTACGGTGAGCAGTTCTTC.